The subject of this entry is one T cell receptor beta chain. Its antigen is not identified. The CDR3 loop spans 15 amino acids. Trimming removed 1 base from V and 2 bases from J, with 11 bases in between. CDR1 is SGDLS and CDR2 is YYNGEE in the germline V gene. The genomic DNA of each subset was split evenly across several immunoSEQ plates. 200 to 250 ng DNA, 30,000 to 35,000 T cell genomes, went into each sorted-subset replicate PCR. This table comes from immunoSEQ multiplex PCR, and its TCRdb copy is limited to in-frame clones, with some not included. The table records around 2.1 million clones, 85% to 95% of them present only once. Terminally differentiated effector memory CD45RA+ cells were left out of the naive CD8 fraction, which was CD45RO-negative and positively selected for CCR7. This entry is derived from a study of shared clonotypes between healthy human individuals. Study in general: Three plates each covered CD4 naive and memory; CD8 naive two, CD8 memory one.

General study findings and limits: Unshared clonotypes carried lower generation probabilities than those common to all four donors.

The source material was naive CD8+ T cells from PBMCs. This rearrangement joins TRBV9 to TRBJ2-3, with D possibly matching TRBD1 (5 bases). The clonotype originates from a man aged 18 to 30 in good health. Some clones in this sample may be carry-over from other donors' samples. CDR3 in amino acids: CASSVLGHPTDTQYF. As DNA, the CDR3 is TGTGCCAGCAGCGTACTTGGACACCCCACAGATACGCAGTATTTT.